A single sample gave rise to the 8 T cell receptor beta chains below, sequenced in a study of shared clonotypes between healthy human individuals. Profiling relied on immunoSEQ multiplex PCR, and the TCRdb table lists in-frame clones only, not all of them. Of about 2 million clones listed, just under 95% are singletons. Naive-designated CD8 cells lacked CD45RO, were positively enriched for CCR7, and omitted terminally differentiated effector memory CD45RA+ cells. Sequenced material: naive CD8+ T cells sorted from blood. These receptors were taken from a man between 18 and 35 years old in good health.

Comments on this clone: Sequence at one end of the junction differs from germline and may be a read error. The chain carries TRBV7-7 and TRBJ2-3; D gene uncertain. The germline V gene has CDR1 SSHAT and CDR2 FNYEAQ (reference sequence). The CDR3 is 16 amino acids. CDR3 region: CASSAIRSGGTDTQYF. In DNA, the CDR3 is TGTGCTAGCAGCGCGATTCGGTCCGGAGGCACAGATACGCAGTATTTT.

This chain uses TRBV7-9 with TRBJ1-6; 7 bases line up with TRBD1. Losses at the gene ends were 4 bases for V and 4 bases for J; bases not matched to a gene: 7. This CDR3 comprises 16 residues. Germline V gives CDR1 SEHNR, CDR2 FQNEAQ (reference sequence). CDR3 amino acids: CASSSAGTEYNSPLHF. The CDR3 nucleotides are TGTGCCAGCAGCTCAGCCGGGACAGAGTATAATTCACCCCTCCACTTT.

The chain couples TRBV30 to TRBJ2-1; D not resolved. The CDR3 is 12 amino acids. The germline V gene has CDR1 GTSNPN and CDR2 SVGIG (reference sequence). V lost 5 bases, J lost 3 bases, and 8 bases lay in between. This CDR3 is CAWALLYNEQFF. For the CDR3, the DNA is TGTGCCTGGGCGCTCCTCTACAATGAGCAGTTCTTC. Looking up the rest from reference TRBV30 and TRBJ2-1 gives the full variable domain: SQTIHQWPATLVQPVGSPLSLECTVEGTSNPNLYWYRQAAGRGLQLLFYSVGIGQISSEVPQNLSASRPQDRQFILSSKKLLLSDSGFYLCAWALLYNEQFFGPGTRLTVL.

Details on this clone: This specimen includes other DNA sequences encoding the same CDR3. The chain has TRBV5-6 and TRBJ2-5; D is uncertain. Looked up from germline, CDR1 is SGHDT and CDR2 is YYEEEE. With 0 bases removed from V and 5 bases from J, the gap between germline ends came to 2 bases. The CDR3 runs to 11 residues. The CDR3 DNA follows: TGTGCCAGCAGCTTGGTCGAGACCCAGTACTTC. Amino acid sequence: CASSLVETQYF.

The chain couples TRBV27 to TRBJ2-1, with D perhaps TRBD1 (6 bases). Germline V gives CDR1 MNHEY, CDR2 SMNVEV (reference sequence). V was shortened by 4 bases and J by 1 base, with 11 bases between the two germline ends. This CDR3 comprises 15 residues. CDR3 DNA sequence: TGTGCCAGCAGTTCGACAGGACCTTCCTACAATGAGCAGTTCTTC. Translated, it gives CASSSTGPSYNEQFF.

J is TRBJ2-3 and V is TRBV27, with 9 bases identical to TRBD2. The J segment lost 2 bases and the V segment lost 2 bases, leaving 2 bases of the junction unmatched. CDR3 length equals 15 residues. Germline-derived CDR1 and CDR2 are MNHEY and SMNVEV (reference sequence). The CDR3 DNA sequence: TGTGCCAGCAGTTTAGGCGGGGGGGACACAGATACGCAGTATTTT. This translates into CASSLGGGDTDTQYF.

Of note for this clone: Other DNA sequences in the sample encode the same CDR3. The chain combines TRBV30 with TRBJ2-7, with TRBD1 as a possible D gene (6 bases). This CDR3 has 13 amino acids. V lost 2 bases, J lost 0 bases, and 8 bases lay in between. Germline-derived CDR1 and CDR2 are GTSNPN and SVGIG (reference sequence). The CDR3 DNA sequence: TGTGCCTGGAGTCTGGACAGCTCCTACGAGCAGTACTTC. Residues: CAWSLDSSYEQYF.

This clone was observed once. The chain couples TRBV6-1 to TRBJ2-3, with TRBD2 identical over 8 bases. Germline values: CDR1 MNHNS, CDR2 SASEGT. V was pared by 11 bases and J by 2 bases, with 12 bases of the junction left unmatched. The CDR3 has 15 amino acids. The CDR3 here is CAGLDGGGITDTQYF. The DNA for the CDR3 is TGTGCCGGTCTCGACGGGGGGGGTATCACAGATACGCAGTATTTT.